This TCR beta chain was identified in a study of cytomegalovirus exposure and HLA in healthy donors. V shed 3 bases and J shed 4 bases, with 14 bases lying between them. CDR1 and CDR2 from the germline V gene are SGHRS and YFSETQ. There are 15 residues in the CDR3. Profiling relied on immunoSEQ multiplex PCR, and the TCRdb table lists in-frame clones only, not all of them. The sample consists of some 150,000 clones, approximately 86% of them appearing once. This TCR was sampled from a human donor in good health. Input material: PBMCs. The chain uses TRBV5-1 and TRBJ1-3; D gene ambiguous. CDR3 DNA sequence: TGCGCCAGCAGCTCAGCTCCGGGTCGGGGAAACACCATATATTTT. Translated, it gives CASSSAPGRGNTIYF.